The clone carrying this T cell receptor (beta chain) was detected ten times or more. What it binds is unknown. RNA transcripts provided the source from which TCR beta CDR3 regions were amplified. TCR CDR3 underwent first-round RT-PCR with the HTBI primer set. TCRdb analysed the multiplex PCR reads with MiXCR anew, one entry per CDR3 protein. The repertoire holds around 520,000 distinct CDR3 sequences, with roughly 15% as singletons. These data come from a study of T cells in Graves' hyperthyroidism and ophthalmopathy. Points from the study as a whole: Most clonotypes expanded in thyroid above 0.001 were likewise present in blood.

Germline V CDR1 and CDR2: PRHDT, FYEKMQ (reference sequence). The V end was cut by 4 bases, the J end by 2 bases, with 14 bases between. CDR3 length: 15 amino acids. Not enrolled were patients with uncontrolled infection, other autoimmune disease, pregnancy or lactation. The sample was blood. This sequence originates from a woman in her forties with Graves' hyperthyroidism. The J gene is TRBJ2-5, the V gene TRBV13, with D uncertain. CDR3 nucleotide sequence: TGTGCCAGCAGCTATCTTTCTAAGGGTCAAGAGACCCAGTACTTC. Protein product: CASSYLSKGQETQYF.